These T cell receptor beta chains were read from a single sample in a study of cytomegalovirus exposure and HLA in healthy donors. Profiling relied on immunoSEQ multiplex PCR, and the TCRdb table lists in-frame clones only, not all of them. The sample carries fewer than 200,000 clones, roughly 90% recorded once. Sample: PBMCs. The receptors come from a woman under 30 in good health and CMV-seronegative. The CDR3 runs from the conserved cysteine through the conserved F or W. The D gene is left open where the match is weak. Clone size is given for some rows only: seen once, a few or many times, or a class if the clone is expanded.

V	J	size	D	CDR3	DNA
TRBV6-4	TRBJ2-2	.	.	CASRQGPSNTGELFF	TGTGCCAGCAGACAGGGCCCCTCGAACACCGGGGAGCTGTTTTTT
TRBV30	TRBJ1-5	few	.	CAWSALTGQPQHF	TGTGCCTGGAGTGCCCTGACGGGGCAGCCCCAGCATTTT
TRBV6-1	TRBJ2-2	.	TRBD1	CASGTGLNTGELFF	TGTGCCAGCGGGACAGGGCTGAACACCGGGGAGCTGTTTTTT
TRBV19	TRBJ1-5	.	TRBD1	CASSIVEGQGAGPQHF	TGTGCCAGTAGTATAGTTGAGGGACAGGGGGCTGGGCCCCAGCATTTT
TRBV19	TRBJ1-2	.	.	CASSISRSNYGYTF	TGTGCCAGTAGTATTAGTCGGTCCAACTATGGCTACACCTTC
TRBV15	TRBJ2-7	.	.	CATSRSSGPRGF	TGTGCCACCAGCAGGAGTTCCGGGCCTAGGGGCTTC
TRBV5-4	TRBJ2-1	.	TRBD2	CASTGGRPGRGEEQFF	TGTGCCAGCACCGGGGGTCGGCCCGGTCGGGGGGAAGAGCAGTTCTTC
TRBV6-6	TRBJ1-1	.	TRBD1	CASSSHRGREAFF	TGTGCCAGCAGTTCGCACAGGGGGCGTGAAGCTTTCTTT
TRBV7-9	TRBJ1-5	.	TRBD1	CASSLQGANQPQHF	TGTGCCAGCAGCTTACAGGGGGCGAATCAGCCCCAGCATTTT
TRBV7-2	TRBJ2-2	.	TRBD1	CASSKGQGRERELFF	TGTGCCAGCAGCAAGGGACAGGGCCGGGAGCGGGAGCTGTTTTTT
TRBV30	TRBJ2-7	.	.	CAWRSDRAYEQYF	TGTGCCTGGAGGTCGGACAGAGCCTACGAGCAGTACTTC
TRBV5-1	TRBJ1-1	.	.	CASSPRSQVSEEAFF	TGCGCCAGCAGCCCAAGGTCACAGGTGTCAGAGGAAGCTTTCTTT
TRBV5-1	TRBJ1-1	.	.	CASSLTYTGGANTEAFF	TGCGCCAGCAGCTTAACATACACCGGAGGCGCGAACACTGAAGCTTTCTTT
TRBV5-1	TRBJ2-3	.	TRBD2	CASSLVIAGAITDTQYF	TGCGCCAGCAGCTTGGTAATAGCGGGGGCGATCACAGATACGCAGTATTTT
TRBV7-9	TRBJ2-1	.	TRBD2	CASSRLAGGTEGQFF	TGTGCCAGCAGCCGCCTAGCGGGAGGTACAGAGGGGCAGTTCTTC
TRBV6-5	TRBJ1-1	.	.	CASSYSGGNTEAFF	TGTGCCAGCAGTTACTCGGGGGGGAACACTGAAGCTTTCTTT
TRBV5-1	TRBJ2-1	.	.	CASIQDTTNEQFF	TGCGCCAGCATTCAGGACACCACCAATGAGCAGTTCTTC
TRBV4-1	TRBJ2-7	.	TRBD1	CASSQDPGQTPVGYEQYF	TGCGCCAGCAGCCAAGATCCGGGACAGACGCCGGTGGGCTACGAGCAGTACTTC
TRBV5-1	TRBJ2-3	.	.	CASSLGSGVSTDTQYF	TGCGCCAGCAGCTTGGGATCGGGAGTCTCCACAGATACGCAGTATTTT
TRBV5-1	TRBJ2-1	.	TRBD1	CASSLPQGARGEQFF	TGCGCCAGCAGCTTACCACAGGGGGCGCGTGGTGAGCAGTTCTTC
TRBV11-2	TRBJ2-7	once	TRBD2	CASSLGGLAGDEQYF	TGTGCCAGCAGCTTAGGAGGACTAGCGGGGGACGAGCAGTACTTC
TRBV5-1	TRBJ2-1	.	.	CASSPSPNEQFF	TGCGCCAGCAGCCCCTCCCCCAATGAGCAGTTCTTC
TRBV25-1	TRBJ2-7	once	.	CASSEGGWDEQYF	TGTGCCAGCAGTGAAGGAGGTTGGGACGAGCAGTACTTC
TRBV13	TRBJ2-1	.	.	CASSSRDSNNEQFF	TGTGCCAGCAGCTCCCGGGACTCCAACAATGAGCAGTTCTTC
TRBV2	TRBJ2-7	.	.	CASRGQGLVGSSYEQYF	TGTGCCAGCAGGGGCCAGGGGCTGGTTGGAAGCTCCTACGAGCAGTACTTC
TRBV5-1	TRBJ2-2	.	TRBD2	CASSAPGLAGGPGTGELFF	TGCGCCAGCAGCGCGCCGGGACTAGCGGGGGGGCCAGGCACCGGGGAGCTGTTTTTT
TRBV5-1	TRBJ1-1	.	.	CASSLAGAGRRTEAFF	TGCGCCAGCAGCTTGGCAGGGGCCGGAAGGCGCACTGAAGCTTTCTTT
TRBV7-2	TRBJ1-2	few	.	CASSLLGGSYGYTF	TGTGCCAGCAGCTTATTAGGGGGTAGTTATGGCTACACCTTC
TRBV5-1	TRBJ1-2	.	TRBD1	CASSLGTGPNYGYTF	TGCGCCAGCAGCTTGGGGACAGGGCCTAACTATGGCTACACCTTC
TRBV5-1	TRBJ2-5	.	TRBD1	CASSSPHDRGQTQYF	TGCGCCAGCAGTTCCCCCCATGACAGGGGACAGACCCAGTACTTC
TRBV4-3	TRBJ2-7	.	.	CASSPNIGDEQYF	TGCGCCAGCAGCCCCAATATCGGGGACGAGCAGTACTTC
TRBV30	TRBJ1-2	.	.	CAWSAPPEGRDGYTF	TGTGCCTGGAGTGCCCCCCCGGAGGGGCGGGATGGCTACACCTTC
TRBV7-9	TRBJ2-1	.	.	CASSPRGNDEQFF	TGTGCCAGCAGCCCACGAGGAAACGATGAGCAGTTCTTC
TRBV7-2	TRBJ1-1	.	.	CASSPNTGRGAFF	TGTGCCAGCAGCCCGAATACGGGGAGGGGGGCTTTCTTT
TRBV5-1	TRBJ1-2	once	.	CASSLGGQGNYGYTF	TGCGCCAGCAGCTTGGGAGGTCAGGGGAACTATGGCTACACCTTC
TRBV6-5	TRBJ2-5	.	TRBD2	CASSYSSGGAQETQYF	TGTGCCAGCAGTTACTCTAGCGGGGGGGCCCAAGAGACCCAGTACTTC
TRBV5-8	TRBJ1-6	.	.	CASSFKGIIGDSPLHF	TGTGCCAGCAGCTTTAAAGGGATAATCGGGGATTCACCCCTCCACTTT
TRBV19	TRBJ2-2	.	TRBD1	CASNTGGTGELFF	TGTGCCTCAAACACAGGGGGCACCGGGGAGCTGTTTTTT
TRBV30	TRBJ1-1	few	.	CAWTQGLMNTEAFF	TGTGCCTGGACTCAGGGGTTAATGAACACTGAAGCTTTCTTT
TRBV4-1	TRBJ2-1	once	TRBD2	CATSNSGSTNEQFF	TGCGCCACATCTAATAGCGGGAGTACGAATGAGCAGTTCTTC
TRBV2	TRBJ1-1	.	.	CASSPPGTRNTEAFF	TGTGCCAGCAGTCCTCCCGGGACACGGAACACTGAAGCTTTCTTT
TRBV14	TRBJ1-2	.	.	CASSQAVRSYGYTF	TGTGCCAGCAGCCAAGCCGTCCGCAGCTATGGCTACACCTTC
TRBV7-9	TRBJ1-1	.	.	CASSSQGPNTEAFF	TGTGCCAGCAGTTCACAGGGCCCGAACACTGAAGCTTTCTTT
TRBV10-2	TRBJ2-6	.	TRBD2	CASRNLFSGGATGANVLTF	TGCGCCAGCAGAAACTTATTCAGCGGGGGGGCCACTGGGGCCAACGTCCTGACTTTC
TRBV4-3	TRBJ2-7	.	TRBD2	CASSQGGLAHYEQYF	TGCGCCAGCAGCCAAGGCGGACTAGCCCACTACGAGCAGTACTTC